Sequencing of this T cell receptor beta chain was carried out in a study of T cells in Graves' hyperthyroidism and ophthalmopathy. General study findings and limits: It was a median around seven months before onset that the model predicted ophthalmopathy. Blood samples included most of the expanded thyroid clonotypes exceeding 0.001.

Note on this clonotype: The antigen is undetermined.

RNA transcripts yielded amplified TCR beta CDR3 regions. The TCR CDR3 first-round RT-PCR relied on the HTBI primer set. TCRdb processed the multiplex PCR reads anew with MiXCR; each CDR3 protein has one entry. The data hold some 270,000 distinct CDR3 sequences, with about 13% observed a single time. In germline, CDR1 is SGHRS, CDR2 YFSETQ. The CDR3 totals 15 residues. V dropped 2 bases and J dropped 9; count of bases not matched to a gene: 9. Uncontrolled infection, other autoimmune disease, pregnancy or lactation disqualified patients from enrolment. On the basis of clinical symptoms, serum thyroxine and TRAb, thyroid ultrasound and orbital computed tomography, diagnoses were made.

The receptor was derived from a woman aged 40 to 50 with Graves' hyperthyroidism. Sequencing used blood. The chain uses TRBV5-1 and TRBJ2-1; 9 nucleotides align to TRBD2. CDR3 sequence reads: CASSLQTGTSFEQFF. The CDR3 nucleotides read TGCGCCAGCAGCTTACAAACCGGGACTAGCTTTGAGCAGTTCTTC.